These 12 T cell receptor beta chains share one sample of origin, sequenced in a study of PD-1 blockade in classical Hodgkin lymphoma. Each of the patients experienced relapse following autologous stem cell transplantation, and their brentuximab vedotin exposure differed. The assay was immunoSEQ multiplex PCR, and TCRdb's table has in-frame clones only and misses some. The sample holds about 97,000 clones, 65% to 85% seen once. The sequences come from peripheral blood mononuclear cells (PBMCs), collected at baseline. Receptors were obtained from a human donor with classical Hodgkin lymphoma.

The V call is TRBV9, the J call TRBJ2-1; D is possibly TRBD1 (5 bases). In germline, CDR1 is SGDLS, CDR2 YYNGEE. V lost 0 bases to trimming and J lost 6 bases, with 13 bases between them. This CDR3 comprises 15 residues. This CDR3 reads CASSVEARVFNEQFF. Written as DNA, the CDR3 is TGTGCCAGCAGCGTAGAGGCCAGGGTTTTCAATGAGCAGTTCTTC.

The rearrangement joins TRBV5-4 to TRBJ2-3, with 15 bases fitting TRBD2. Germline values: CDR1 SGHNT, CDR2 YYREEE (reference sequence). The CDR3 is 16 amino acids. Losses at the gene ends were 3 bases for V and 4 bases for J; bases not matched to a gene: 3. The CDR3 region is CASSSGLAGGSDTQYF. For the CDR3, the DNA is TGTGCCAGCAGCTCCGGACTAGCGGGAGGGTCAGATACGCAGTATTTT.

The chain employs TRBV5-6 and TRBJ2-3, with TRBD1 as a possible D gene (6 bases). V was pared by 0 bases and J by 2 bases, with 10 bases between. The CDR3 runs to 15 residues. Germline lookup yields CDR1 SGHDT and CDR2 YYEEEE. CDR3 nucleotides: TGTGCCAGCAGCTTGGCCGGGACATACACAGATACGCAGTATTTT. It encodes CASSLAGTYTDTQYF.

The chain employs TRBV5-1 and TRBJ2-7; TRBD1 is a possible D gene (7 bases). Trimming stripped 0 bases from V and 3 bases from J, with 13 bases between. This CDR3 spans 15 amino acids. The germline V gene has CDR1 SGHRS and CDR2 YFSETQ. Here the CDR3 reads CASSLGGTDNYEQYF. CDR3 bases: TGCGCCAGCAGCTTGGGCGGGACAGACAACTACGAGCAGTACTTC.

J is TRBJ1-5 and V is TRBV19; D not certain. V lost 4 bases, J lost 5 bases, and 12 bases lay in between. In germline, CDR1 is LNHDA, CDR2 SQIVND (reference sequence). This CDR3 comprises 14 residues. The CDR3 DNA reads as TGTGCCAGTAGTACGGAGGGTGGCTATCAGCCCCAGCATTTT. It is translated as CASSTEGGYQPQHF.

J is TRBJ2-3 and V is TRBV28, with 12 bases identical to TRBD1. V shed 4 bases and J 4 bases; nucleotides not matched to a gene: 3. The CDR3 runs 15 residues. Per the germline V gene, CDR1 is MDHEN and CDR2 is SYDVKM. CDR3 residues: CASSWGQGAADTQYF. CDR3 coding DNA: TGTGCCAGCAGTTGGGGACAGGGGGCCGCAGATACGCAGTATTTT.

In its sample, this clone was seen once. The chain combines TRBV28 with TRBJ2-7, with 7 bases matching TRBD2. This CDR3 is built from 14 residues. The V gene's germline CDR1 is MDHEN and CDR2 SYDVKM. The V gene end was trimmed by 6 bases and the J gene end by 4 bases; junction bases not matched to a gene: 9. The CDR3 bases are TGTGCCAGCAGGGAAACTGGCGGGAGATACGAGCAGTACTTC. Protein product: CASRETGGRYEQYF.

The rearrangement uses TRBV7-6 and TRBJ2-2, with D perhaps matching TRBD2 (5 bases). Looked up from germline, CDR1 is SGHVS and CDR2 is FNYEAQ. V dropped 1 base and J dropped 4 bases, with 7 bases sitting between them. The CDR3 totals 14 residues. CDR3 sequence: CASSLGGSTGELFF. CDR3 nucleotide sequence: TGTGCCAGCAGCTTAGGTGGGAGCACCGGGGAGCTGTTTTTT.

This chain links TRBV9 with TRBJ2-1; D might be TRBD1 (5 bases). Germline-derived CDR1 and CDR2 are SGDLS and YYNGEE. Trimming took 0 bases from V and 8 from J, leaving 12 bases between them. The CDR3 has 14 residues. CDR3 protein: CASSVARASDEQFF. CDR3 sequence (DNA): TGTGCCAGCAGCGTAGCCAGGGCCTCGGATGAGCAGTTCTTC.

The V call is TRBV2, the J call TRBJ2-5; 7 positions match TRBD1. Germline CDR1 and CDR2: SNHLY and FYNNEI. V gave up 6 bases and J gave up 3 bases; unmatched junction bases: 7. The CDR3 is 14 residues long. The CDR3 DNA is TGTGCCAGCAGGGCCGGGACAGAAAAAGAGACCCAGTACTTC. Amino acid sequence: CASRAGTEKETQYF.

This clone has more than one count but fewer than ten. This chain links TRBV9 with TRBJ2-7, with TRBD2 matching 9 bases. V dropped 0 bases and J dropped 5; count of bases not matched to a gene: 6. Germline CDR1 and CDR2: SGDLS and YYNGEE. The CDR3 extends over 15 amino acids. CDR3 DNA sequence: TGTGCCAGCAGCGTAGCAGCTAGCGGGATGGACGAGCAGTACTTC. Amino acids: CASSVAASGMDEQYF.

This chain links TRBV5-1 with TRBJ1-1; 7 bases are shared with TRBD1. Per the germline V gene, CDR1 is SGHRS and CDR2 is YFSETQ. Losses at the gene ends were 3 bases for V and 5 bases for J; bases not matched to a gene: 7. CDR3 size: 14 residues. The CDR3 nucleotides are TGCGCCAGCAGCTCACGACAGGGTGGTACTGAAGCTTTCTTT. Its translation: CASSSRQGGTEAFF. The full variable domain, in which reference TRBV5-1 and TRBJ1-1 provide the parts outside the CDR3, is KAGVTQTPRYLIKTRGQQVTLSCSPISGHRSVSWYQQTPGQGLQFLFEYFSETQRNKGNFPGRFSGRQFSNSRSEMNVSTLELGDSALYLCASSSRQGGTEAFFGQGTRLTVV.